These T cell receptor beta chains were read from a single sample in a study of tumor and adjacent non-tumor tissue in lung cancer. TCRdb redid the calling of the multiplex PCR reads with MiXCR, one entry per CDR3 protein. The table lists some 97,000 distinct CDR3 sequences, roughly 60% of them singletons. The sequenced sample consisted of distant non-tumor lung tissue. The receptor set was obtained from a man aged 25-45 years with non-small cell lung cancer. Both conserved end residues are part of each CDR3. D genes are given only for firm matches. Size is stated for part of the rows, as once, few or many counts, or as a class when the clone is expanded.

D,V,J,size,DNA,CDR3
NA,TRBV29-1,TRBJ1-3,NA,TGCAGCCTAGCGAGGGTTCCCTCTGGAAAAACCATATATTTT,CSLARVPSGKTIYF
NA,TRBV20-1,TRBJ2-3,once,TGCAATGCTAGAGATCGAGAGGCTCTCGGACGTATGCAGTATTTT,CNARDREALGRMQYF
NA,TRBV5-6,TRBJ2-3,NA,TGTGCCAGCAGTCCCAGAGGGAGTGGGGGCAATAGCACAGATACGCAGTATTTT,CASSPRGSGGNSTDTQYF
TRBD1,TRBV7-8,TRBJ2-3,few,TGTGCCAGCAGCCCGGACAGGGCCACAGATACGCAGTATTTT,CASSPDRATDTQYF
NA,TRBV11-2,TRBJ2-1,NA,TGTGCCAACAGCTTAGAGGCTGGGGAATACAATGAGCAGTTCTTT,CANSLEAGEYNEQFF
TRBD2,TRBV28,TRBJ2-7,many,TGTGCCACCCGAGGGACTAGCGGGAGCGACGAGCAGTACTTC,CATRGTSGSDEQYF
TRBD2,TRBV20-1,TRBJ2-1,NA,TGCAGTGCCTCGACTAGCTTACAATTCTCGACCCGATACAATGAGCAGTTCTTC,CSASTSLQFSTRYNEQFF
NA,TRBV20-1,TRBJ1-5,once,TGCAGTGCTAGGGCTGGGGGCACGGGCAATCAGCCCCAGCATTTT,CSARAGGTGNQPQHF
NA,TRBV6-2/TRBV6-3,TRBJ2-6,NA,TGTGCCAGCAGTTCTAGGGGGGCCTGGGCCAACGCCCTGACTTTC,CASSSRGAWANALTF
TRBD2,TRBV13,TRBJ2-1,NA,TGTGCCAGCGGCCCGGGACTAGCAACCTACAATGAGCAGTTCTTC,CASGPGLATYNEQFF
NA,TRBV11-2,TRBJ2-1,NA,TGTTCCAGCAACAACCCTAGGGGGGGATCCAATGAGCAGTTCTTC,CSSNNPRGGSNEQFF
NA,TRBV6-1,TRBJ2-7,NA,TGTGCCAGCAGGGGGGACATTTCATCTTTCACCTACGAGCAGCACTTC,CASRGDISSFTYEQHF
NA,TRBV7-8,TRBJ1-1,many,TGTGCCAGCGCCGACGGGACGCCGAACACTGAAGCTTTCTTT,CASADGTPNTEAFF
NA,TRBV10-3,TRBJ2-2,NA,TGTGCCATCAGGGCGGTCAACACCGGGGAGCTATTTTTT,CAIRAVNTGELFF
NA,TRBV11-3,TRBJ1-1,NA,TGTCCCAGCAGCTCCGGGGGTAGATGCGAAGCTTTCTTT,CPSSSGGRCEAFF
NA,TRBV5-6,TRBJ1-2,once,TGTGTCAGCACCAAAGACAGGCTTACTGGCTACACTTTC,CVSTKDRLTGYTF
NA,TRBV11-1,TRBJ1-2,many,TGTGCCAGCAGCTCTTTACGTCGCAGGGGCTCCCGCTATGGCTACACCTTC,CASSSLRRRGSRYGYTF
TRBD1,TRBV24-1,TRBJ2-3,NA,TGTGCCACCATTGACCCCGGGACAGGGGCAACAGATACACAGTATTTT,CATIDPGTGATDTQYF
NA,TRBV29-1,TRBJ1-2,NA,TGCAGCGTTGATGTGACAAGGGCGATCATGGGAGGCTACACCTTC,CSVDVTRAIMGGYTF
TRBD1,TRBV6-1,TRBJ2-2,once,TGTGCCAGCAGTGCCTTGGACAGGAACACCGGGGAGCTGTTATTT,CASSALDRNTGELLF
NA,TRBV20-1,TRBJ2-5,once,TGCAGTGCTAGGCCGGGACTCCACGGGGCCCAGTATTTC,CSARPGLHGAQYF
TRBD1,TRBV4-1,TRBJ1-2,few,TGCGCTAGCAGCCAAGTCCGGGACAGGGGACTTCGGGGTTACACCTTC,CASSQVRDRGLRGYTF
TRBD1,TRBV9,TRBJ1-5,once,TGTGCCAGCAGCAAGACAGGGGGCCACAATCAGCCCCAGCATTTT,CASSKTGGHNQPQHF
NA,TRBV29-1,TRBJ1-1,once,TGCAGCGTTGAAGTGGGTGAGAACACTAAAGCTTTCTTT,CSVEVGENTKAFF
NA,TRBV11-2,TRBJ2-3,NA,TGTGCCAGCAGCCTCCTCGAGTCAGATGCGCAGTATTTT,CASSLLESDAQYF
NA,TRBV4-3,TRBJ2-3,few,TGCGCCAGCAGTCCCGCCGGTTTTGTCGCAGATACGCAGTATTTT,CASSPAGFVADTQYF
NA,TRBV24-1,TRBJ2-7,many,TGTGCCACCAGTGAAGGATACGAGCAGTACTTC,CATSEGYEQYF
TRBD2,TRBV29-1,TRBJ2-3,NA,TGCAGCGTTACGATTAGCGGGTGGCACACAAATACGCAGTATTTT,CSVTISGWHTNTQYF
NA,TRBV4-2,TRBJ2-5,NA,TGTACCAGTAGCCAAGATTGGATTTACGGACTAGGGGGCCAAGAGACCCAGTACTTC,CTSSQDWIYGLGGQETQYF
NA,TRBV11-1,TRBJ2-1,NA,TGTACCAGCAGCGAGACTAGGGTCTTCTACAATAAGCAGTTCTTC,CTSSETRVFYNKQFF
NA,TRBV9,TRBJ2-5,few,TGTGCCAGCAGCGTAGGAACTAGCAGGCTTGGAGAGACCCAGTACTTC,CASSVGTSRLGETQYF
NA,TRBV4-2,TRBJ2-7,NA,TGTGCCAGCGGCTGGGGTAGTATAGGGAGCTCCTACGAGCAGTACTTC,CASGWGSIGSSYEQYF
TRBD2,TRBV7-3,TRBJ2-2,NA,TGTGCCAGCAGCCCGGGACTAGCGGGAGGATCGGCCGGGGAGCTGTTTTTT,CASSPGLAGGSAGELFF
TRBD1,TRBV10-1,TRBJ2-2,NA,TGCGCCGGCCAAGGGGCAGGGGGCGACACCAGGGAGCTGTTTTTT,CAGQGAGGDTRELFF
NA,TRBV10-3,TRBJ2-1,NA,TGTGGCATCAGTAAGGCACTCACGACGGGACCTCTGGATGAGCAGTTCTTC,CGISKALTTGPLDEQFF
NA,TRBV20-1,TRBJ2-7,many,TGCAGTGCTCCTCGGGCAGGGCGGACCTACGAGCAGTACTTC,CSAPRAGRTYEQYF
NA,TRBV6-5,TRBJ1-2,NA,TGTGCTAACAGTTACTCGGCGGACTATGGCTACACCTTC,CANSYSADYGYTF
NA,TRBV6-5,TRBJ1-1,NA,TGTGCCAGCAGCCGAACCTTGGCAGGGGCAAGGAACACTGAAGCTTACTTT,CASSRTLAGARNTEAYF
TRBD2,TRBV5-6,TRBJ2-1,few,TGTGCCAGCAGCTCCATCGGGAGGGATTCCAATGAGCAGTTCTTC,CASSSIGRDSNEQFF
TRBD2,TRBV7-3,TRBJ2-1,NA,TGTGTCAGCAGCTTAACGTTGGTAGCGGGAGGCTACAATGAGCAGTTCTTC,CVSSLTLVAGGYNEQFF
NA,TRBV6-5,TRBJ1-1,NA,TGTGCCAGCTGTTACTCTCGGCTGTCCAGCCCTGAAGCTTTCTTT,CASCYSRLSSPEAFF
NA,TRBV20-1,TRBJ2-7,NA,TGCAGTGCTAGTCCTCAGAGACTAGGTTACTACGAGCAGTACTTC,CSASPQRLGYYEQYF
NA,TRBV29-1,TRBJ1-5,NA,TGCAGCCTTGAAGGGGAGGGGCAGACCCAGCATTTT,CSLEGEGQTQHF
NA,TRBV29-1,TRBJ1-2,NA,TGCGGCACGGGGGGAATGGCGTATGGCTACACCTTC,CGTGGMAYGYTF
TRBD2,TRBV6-6,TRBJ2-5,NA,TGTGCCAGCACTGTGACTAGCGGGTGGGGGGGAGAGACCCAGTACTTC,CASTVTSGWGGETQYF
NA,TRBV6-2/TRBV6-3,TRBJ2-5,NA,TGTGCCAGCAGAACGCCGACATGGGCGGTGGAGACCCAGTACTTC,CASRTPTWAVETQYF
NA,TRBV21-1,TRBJ1-5,NA,TGTGCCAACAGCAGAACAGATCAGCCCCAGCATTTT,CANSRTDQPQHF
NA,TRBV11-3,TRBJ2-1,NA,TGTGCCAGCAGCTTAGGTCAAGCGGTGCCCCACAACGAGCAGTTCTTC,CASSLGQAVPHNEQFF
NA,TRBV12-3/TRBV12-4,TRBJ1-2,NA,TGTGCCAGCAGTCGTGGGACCGGCTACAGCTTC,CASSRGTGYSF
TRBD2,TRBV11-2,TRBJ2-2,NA,TGTGCCATCACCGCCCTGGGACTAGCCCGAAACACCGGGGAGCTGTTTTTT,CAITALGLARNTGELFF
TRBD1,TRBV20-1,TRBJ1-1,NA,TGCAGTGCTAGAGATCGGACAGGCAACACTGATGCTTCCTTT,CSARDRTGNTDASF
TRBD1,TRBV4-1,TRBJ1-5,many,TGCGCCAGCAGAGACGGGACAGTGGGAAATCAGCCCCAGCATTTT,CASRDGTVGNQPQHF
NA,TRBV20-1,TRBJ1-4,NA,TGCAGTGCTAGCCGGGGGGGGGAAAATCTGCTTTTT,CSASRGGENLLF
NA,TRBV20-1,TRBJ2-1,NA,NA,CSAVGEGNNEQSF
TRBD2,TRBV20-1,TRBJ2-7,NA,TGTAGTGCTAGACGCAGCGGGGGCCGCTACGAGAAGTACTTC,CSARRSGGRYEKYF
NA,TRBV5-1,TRBJ2-1,NA,TGCGCCAGCAGCTTGGGTAGCGTAGGCTGCAATGAGCAGTTCTTC,CASSLGSVGCNEQFF
NA,TRBV10-3,TRBJ2-1,once,TGTGACAACAGTGAGGCACTCACGACGGGACCTCTGGATGAGCAGTTCTTC,CDNSEALTTGPLDEQFF
NA,TRBV6-2/TRBV6-3,TRBJ2-7,NA,TGTGCCAGCAGTTTCTCACCAGGGTCAACCTACGAGCAGTACTTC,CASSFSPGSTYEQYF
NA,TRBV6-2/TRBV6-3,TRBJ2-7,NA,TGTGCCAGCAGTTACCCCCTCACAGGCAGGAGATCCTATGAGCAGTACTTC,CASSYPLTGRRSYEQYF